This entry lists 3 T cell receptor beta chains sequenced from one sample in a study of T cell repertoires in cytomegalovirus infection. MiXCR, applied by TCRdb to the reads, yields one record per CDR3 protein. The table has about 920,000 distinct CDR3 sequences, roughly a third seen once. Antigen specificity for these receptors is unknown. Sequences were derived from cultured CD8+ T cells from PBMCs, sampled from culture after CMV antigen stimulation. The receptors come from a human donor in good health (CMV status not recorded). Some clones in this sample may be carry-over from other donors' samples.

This clonotype was recorded at least ten times. Here the CDR3 reads CASTIRGVLEDTEAFF. The CDR3 bases are TGTGCCAGCACAATCAGGGGGGTTTTAGAGGACACTGAAGCTTTCTTT. The chain carries TRBV7-9 and TRBJ1-1; 7 bases agree with TRBD1. Trimming at V came to 7 bases and at J to 3 bases, leaving 14 bases not matched to a gene. CDR3 length: 16 amino acids. In germline, CDR1 is SEHNR, CDR2 FQNEAQ (reference sequence).

Concerning this clonotype itself: One end of the junction varies from germline; a read error may be responsible. The chain joins TRBV4-1 to TRBJ2-7; perhaps D is TRBD1 or TRBD2 (5 bases each). Germline V gene lookup returns CDR1 MGHRA and CDR2 YSYEKL. The CDR3 has 15 amino acids. The DNA for the CDR3 is TGTGCCAGCAGCCAAGGACCCCAGGGACGGGGCGAGCAGTACTTC. This encodes CASSQGPQGRGEQYF.

This clonotype was seen a few times. The chain has TRBV7-6 and TRBJ1-6; TRBD1 matches 7 bases. Losses at the gene ends were 5 bases for V and 6 bases for J; bases not matched to a gene: 7. The CDR3 is made up of 15 amino acids. Germline V gene sequence: CDR1 SGHVS, CDR2 FNYEAQ. CDR3: CASSQLQGINSPLHF. The CDR3, as DNA: TGTGCCAGCAGCCAACTACAGGGGATTAATTCACCCCTCCACTTT.